The subject of this entry is one T cell receptor (beta chain). The CDR3 spans 14 residues. Deletions cut 0 bases from V and 4 bases from J, with 8 bases between. Germline lookup yields CDR1 MNHNY and CDR2 SVGAGI (reference sequence). In the authors' methods: How many nucleated cells were present was estimated from reference gene primer amplification. The repertoire was sequenced with immunoSEQ multiplex PCR; TCRdb's copy has only in-frame clones and lacks some. V, J and clone size were drawn from that table, and D and trimming were deduced from the DNA. Of under 150,000 clones in the sample, more than 70% were seen once. Cohorts were assigned according to the clinical history that participants reported. The sample originates from a study of blood T cell repertoires in COVID-19. At the level of the study: The United States, Italy and Spain were the sources of the acute and convalescent COVID-19 samples. In each case, the material was cDNA or gDNA derived from T cells, B-cell-depleted T cells, or PBMCs.

Sequenced input: PBMCs or T cells enriched from blood (not recorded which). The clonotype was recovered from a man aged 35-49 years with acute COVID-19. V is TRBV6-6 and J is TRBJ2-3, with D possibly being TRBD2 (5 bases). CDR3 sequence reads: CASSYSASSDTQYF. Written as DNA, the CDR3 is TGTGCCAGCAGTTACTCGGCTAGCTCAGATACGCAGTATTTT.